This entry features one T cell receptor (beta chain) sequence. Antigen specificity is unknown. Deletions cut 5 bases from V and 6 bases from J, with 20 bases between. CDR3 length: 17 residues. Germline CDR1 and CDR2: SEHNR and FQNEAQ (reference sequence). The data stem from a study of beta chain features in type 1 diabetes. Study-wide points: TCRB CDR3 length was moderately but significantly reduced in all four CD4+ subsets of Type 1 diabetes patients.

All of the isolated RNA was reverse transcribed, so expressed TCRB transcripts were sequenced. The method was immunoSEQ multiplex PCR; TCRdb's version includes in-frame clones alone and lacks a portion of them. Of some 660,000 clones listed, more than 13% are singletons. The origin of this receptor is a man aged 18 to 30 with type 1 diabetes. The V call is TRBV7-9, the J call TRBJ1-6; D may be TRBD1 (5 bases). Sequencing input: naive CD4+ T cells from blood. The CDR3, as DNA: TGTGCCAGCAGCCTACTAGGGATAGGAGGGGTTAATTCACCCCTCCACTTT. Translating it yields CASSLLGIGGVNSPLHF.